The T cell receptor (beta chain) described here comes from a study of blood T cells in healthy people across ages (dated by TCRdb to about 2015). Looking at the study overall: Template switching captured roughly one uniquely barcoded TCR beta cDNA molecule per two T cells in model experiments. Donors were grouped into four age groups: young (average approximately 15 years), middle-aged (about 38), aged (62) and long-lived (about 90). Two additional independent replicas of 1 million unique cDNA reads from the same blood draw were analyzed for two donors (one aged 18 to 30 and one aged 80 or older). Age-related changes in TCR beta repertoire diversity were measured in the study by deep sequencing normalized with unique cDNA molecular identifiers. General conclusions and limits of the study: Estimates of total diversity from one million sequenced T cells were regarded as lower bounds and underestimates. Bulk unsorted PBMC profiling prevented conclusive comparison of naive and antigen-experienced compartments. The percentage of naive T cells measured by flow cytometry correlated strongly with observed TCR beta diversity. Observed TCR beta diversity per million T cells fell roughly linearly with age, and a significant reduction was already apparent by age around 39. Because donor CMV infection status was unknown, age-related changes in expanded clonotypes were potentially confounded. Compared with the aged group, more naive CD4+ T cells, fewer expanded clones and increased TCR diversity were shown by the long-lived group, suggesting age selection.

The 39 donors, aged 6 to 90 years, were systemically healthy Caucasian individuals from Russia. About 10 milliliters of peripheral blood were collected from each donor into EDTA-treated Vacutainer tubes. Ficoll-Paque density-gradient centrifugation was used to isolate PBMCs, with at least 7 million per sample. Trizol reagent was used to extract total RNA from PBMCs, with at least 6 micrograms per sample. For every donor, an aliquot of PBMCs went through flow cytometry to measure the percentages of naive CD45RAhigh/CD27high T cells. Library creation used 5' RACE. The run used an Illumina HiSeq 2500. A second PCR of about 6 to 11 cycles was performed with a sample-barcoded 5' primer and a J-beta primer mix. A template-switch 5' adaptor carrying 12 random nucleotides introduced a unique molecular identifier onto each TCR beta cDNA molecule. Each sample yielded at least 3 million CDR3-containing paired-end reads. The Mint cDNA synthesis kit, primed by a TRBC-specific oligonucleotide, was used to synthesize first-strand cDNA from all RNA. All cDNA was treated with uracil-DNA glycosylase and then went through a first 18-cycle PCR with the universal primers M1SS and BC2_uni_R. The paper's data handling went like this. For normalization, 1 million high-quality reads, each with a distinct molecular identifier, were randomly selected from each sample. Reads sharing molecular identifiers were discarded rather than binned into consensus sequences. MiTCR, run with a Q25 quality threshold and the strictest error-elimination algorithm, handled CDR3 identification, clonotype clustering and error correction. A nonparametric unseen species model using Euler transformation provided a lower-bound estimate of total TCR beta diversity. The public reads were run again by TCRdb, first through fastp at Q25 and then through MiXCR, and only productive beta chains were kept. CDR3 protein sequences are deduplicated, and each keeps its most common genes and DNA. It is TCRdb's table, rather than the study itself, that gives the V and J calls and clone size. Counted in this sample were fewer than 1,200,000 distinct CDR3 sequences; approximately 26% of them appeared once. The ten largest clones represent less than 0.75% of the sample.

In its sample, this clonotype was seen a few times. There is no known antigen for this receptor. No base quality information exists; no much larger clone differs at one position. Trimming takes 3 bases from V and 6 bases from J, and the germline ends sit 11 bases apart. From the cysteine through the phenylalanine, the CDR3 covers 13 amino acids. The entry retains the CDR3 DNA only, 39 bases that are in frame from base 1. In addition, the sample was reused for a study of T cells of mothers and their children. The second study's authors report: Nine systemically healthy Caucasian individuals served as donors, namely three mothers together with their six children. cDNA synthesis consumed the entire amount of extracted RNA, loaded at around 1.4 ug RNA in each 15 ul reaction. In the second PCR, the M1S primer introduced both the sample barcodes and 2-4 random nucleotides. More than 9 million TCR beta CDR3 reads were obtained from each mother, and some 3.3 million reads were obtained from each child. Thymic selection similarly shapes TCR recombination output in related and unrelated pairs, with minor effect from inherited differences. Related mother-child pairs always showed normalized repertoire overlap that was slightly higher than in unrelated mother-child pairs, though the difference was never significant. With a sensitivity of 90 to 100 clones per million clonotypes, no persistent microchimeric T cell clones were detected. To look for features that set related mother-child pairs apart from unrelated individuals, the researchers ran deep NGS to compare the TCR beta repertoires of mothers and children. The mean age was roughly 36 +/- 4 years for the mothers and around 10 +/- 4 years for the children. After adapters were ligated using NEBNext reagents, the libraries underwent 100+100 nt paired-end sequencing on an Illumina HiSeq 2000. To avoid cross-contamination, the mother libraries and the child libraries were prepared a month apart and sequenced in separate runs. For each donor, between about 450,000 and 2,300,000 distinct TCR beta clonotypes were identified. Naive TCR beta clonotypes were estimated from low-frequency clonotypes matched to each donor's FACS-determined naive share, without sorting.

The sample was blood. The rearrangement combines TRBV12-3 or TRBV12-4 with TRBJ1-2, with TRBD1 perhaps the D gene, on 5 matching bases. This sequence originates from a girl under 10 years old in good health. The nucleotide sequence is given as TGTGCCAGCAGTTTCATCGGGGCTAATGGCTACACCTTC. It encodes CASSFIGANGYTF.